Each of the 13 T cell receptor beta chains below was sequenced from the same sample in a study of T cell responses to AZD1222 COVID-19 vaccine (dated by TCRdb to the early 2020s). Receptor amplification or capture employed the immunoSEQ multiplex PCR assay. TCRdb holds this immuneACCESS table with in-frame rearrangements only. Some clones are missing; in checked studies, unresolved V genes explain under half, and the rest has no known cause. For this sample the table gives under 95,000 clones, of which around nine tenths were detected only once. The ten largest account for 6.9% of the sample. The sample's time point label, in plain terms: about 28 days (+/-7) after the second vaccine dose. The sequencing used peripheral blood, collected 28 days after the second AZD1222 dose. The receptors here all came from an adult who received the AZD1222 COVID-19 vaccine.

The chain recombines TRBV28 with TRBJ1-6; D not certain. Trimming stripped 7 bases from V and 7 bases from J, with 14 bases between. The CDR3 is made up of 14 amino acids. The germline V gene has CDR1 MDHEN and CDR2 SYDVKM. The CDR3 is CASIAGIRNSPLHF. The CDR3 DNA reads TGTGCCAGCATCGCCGGAATCAGGAATTCACCCCTCCACTTT.

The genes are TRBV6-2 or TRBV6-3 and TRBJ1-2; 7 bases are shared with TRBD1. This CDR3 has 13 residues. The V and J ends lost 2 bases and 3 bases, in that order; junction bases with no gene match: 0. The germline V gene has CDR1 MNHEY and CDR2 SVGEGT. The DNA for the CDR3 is TGTGCCAGCAGTTACACAGGGGACTATGGCTACACCTTC. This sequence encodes CASSYTGDYGYTF.

The CDR3 reads CASSITGTKDGYTF. The CDR3 bases are TGTGCCAGCAGCATTACCGGGACAAAAGATGGCTACACCTTC. The chain links TRBV7-9 to TRBJ1-2, with D possibly TRBD1 on 6 matching bases. Trimming pared 5 bases from V and 6 bases from J, leaving 16 bases between. Germline V gene lookup returns CDR1 SEHNR and CDR2 FQNEAQ (reference sequence). The CDR3 length is 14 residues. Variable domain in full (rest from reference TRBV7-9 and TRBJ1-2): DTGVSQNPRHKITKRGQNVTFRCDPISEHNRLYWYRQTLGQGPEFLTYFQNEAQLEKSRLLSDRFSAERPKGSFSTLEIQRTEQGDSAMYLCASSITGTKDGYTFGSGTRLTVV.

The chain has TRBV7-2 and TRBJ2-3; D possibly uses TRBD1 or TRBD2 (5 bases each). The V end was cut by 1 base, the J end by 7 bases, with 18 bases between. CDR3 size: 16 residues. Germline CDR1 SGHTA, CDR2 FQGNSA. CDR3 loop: CASSLEVGGVMNTQYF. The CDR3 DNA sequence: TGTGCCAGCAGCTTAGAGGTTGGGGGAGTTATGAATACGCAGTATTTT.

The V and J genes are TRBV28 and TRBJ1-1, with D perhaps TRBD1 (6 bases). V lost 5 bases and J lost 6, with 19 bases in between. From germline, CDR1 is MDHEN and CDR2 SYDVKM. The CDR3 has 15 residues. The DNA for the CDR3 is TGTGCCAGCAGTCCGCCGCCAGGGGTAATCCCTGAAGCTTTCTTT. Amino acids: CASSPPPGVIPEAFF.

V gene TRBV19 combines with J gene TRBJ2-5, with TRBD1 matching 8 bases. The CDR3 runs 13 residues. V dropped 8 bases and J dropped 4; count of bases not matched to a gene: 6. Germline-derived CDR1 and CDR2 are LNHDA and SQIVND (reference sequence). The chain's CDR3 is CASGSGGLETQYF. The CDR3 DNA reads TGTGCCAGTGGGTCAGGGGGCTTAGAGACCCAGTACTTC.

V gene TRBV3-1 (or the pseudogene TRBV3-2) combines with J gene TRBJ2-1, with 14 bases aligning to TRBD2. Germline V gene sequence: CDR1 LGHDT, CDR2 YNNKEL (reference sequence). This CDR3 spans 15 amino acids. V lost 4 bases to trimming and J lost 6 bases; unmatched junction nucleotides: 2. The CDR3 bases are TGTGCCAGCAGCCTCGGGACTAGCGGGAGCAATGAGCAGTTCTTC. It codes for CASSLGTSGSNEQFF.

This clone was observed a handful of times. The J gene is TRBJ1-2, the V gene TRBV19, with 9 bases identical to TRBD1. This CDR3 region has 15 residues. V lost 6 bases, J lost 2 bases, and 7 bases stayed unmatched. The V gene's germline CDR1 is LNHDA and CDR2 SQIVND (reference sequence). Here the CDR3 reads CASSRQTGGNYGYTF. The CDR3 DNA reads TGTGCCAGTAGCCGGCAGACAGGGGGGAACTATGGCTACACCTTC. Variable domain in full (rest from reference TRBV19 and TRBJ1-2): DGGITQSPKYLFRKEGQNVTLSCEQNLNHDAMYWYRQDPGQGLRLIYYSQIVNDFQKGDIAEGYSVSREKKESFPLTVTSAQKNPTAFYLCASSRQTGGNYGYTFGSGTRLTVV.

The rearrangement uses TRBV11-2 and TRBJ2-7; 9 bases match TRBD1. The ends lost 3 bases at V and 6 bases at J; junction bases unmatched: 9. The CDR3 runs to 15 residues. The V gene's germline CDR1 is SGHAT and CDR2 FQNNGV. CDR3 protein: CASSFLTGGSGEQYF. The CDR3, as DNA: TGTGCCAGCAGCTTCCTCACAGGGGGCTCGGGCGAGCAGTACTTC.

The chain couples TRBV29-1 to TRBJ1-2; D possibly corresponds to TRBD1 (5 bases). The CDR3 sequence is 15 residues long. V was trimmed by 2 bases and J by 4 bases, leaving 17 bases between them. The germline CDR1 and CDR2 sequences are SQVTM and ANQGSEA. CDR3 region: CSVELRGGSSYGYTF. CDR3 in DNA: TGCAGCGTTGAACTCCGGGGGGGTAGCTCCTATGGCTACACCTTC.

This CDR3 is CASSPVGPEKLFF. The CDR3 region has the DNA TGTGCCAGCTCACCAGTGGGCCCCGAAAAACTGTTTTTT. The rearrangement uses TRBV18 and TRBJ1-4; D is uncertain. The germline V and J ends were trimmed by 2 bases and 8 bases, with 9 bases remaining between them. This CDR3 comprises 13 residues. The germline V gene has CDR1 KGHSH and CDR2 LQKENI.

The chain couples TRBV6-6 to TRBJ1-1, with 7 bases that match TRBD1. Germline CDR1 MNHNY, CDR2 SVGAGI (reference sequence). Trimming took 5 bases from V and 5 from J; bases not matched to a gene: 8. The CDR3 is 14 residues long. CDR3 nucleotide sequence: TGTGCCAGCAGTCCTGAACAGGGGCGGACTGAAGCTTTCTTT. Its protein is CASSPEQGRTEAFF.

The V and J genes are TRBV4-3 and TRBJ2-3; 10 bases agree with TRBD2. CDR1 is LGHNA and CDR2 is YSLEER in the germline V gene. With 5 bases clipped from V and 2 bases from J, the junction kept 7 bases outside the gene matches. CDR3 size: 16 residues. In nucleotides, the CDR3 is TGCGCCAGCAGCACCCGGACTAGCGGAAACACAGATACGCAGTATTTT. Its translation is CASSTRTSGNTDTQYF.